This TCR beta chain was observed in a study of T cell clusters in autoimmune cytopenias. TRB was amplified by touch-down multiplex PCR, primer pools A and B combined. After re-calling the multiplex PCR reads, TCRdb lists one entry per CDR3 protein, DNA absent. This sample contains 9,500 to 15,000 distinct CDR3 sequences. Of note for this clonotype: Antigen specificity is unknown.

Overall study findings and caveats: Active autoimmune hepatitis patients had around 3-fold fewer exclusive TRB clusters than healthy donors.

Roughly 38,000 genome equivalents of blood DNA were amplified for TRB. The sample was also linked to a second study, of T cell repertoires in aging, cancer and after chemotherapy. In that study: These repertoire data do not allow conclusions about immunological memory after chemotherapy.

Sequences were obtained from peripheral blood. The TCR was taken from a human donor in good health.

This CDR3 is CASSFGQSSLSNQPQHF. The chain carries TRBV5-5 and TRBJ1-5. The CDR3 loop spans 17 amino acids. Germline loops: CDR1 SGHKS, CDR2 YYEKEE (reference sequence).